This T cell receptor beta chain is from a study of siplizumab effects on memory and regulatory T cells. Study conclusions and caveats: Reactions containing siplizumab showed mappable alloreactive CD4+ clones averaging approximately 73% Treg-derived, versus roughly 25% in controls.

As regards this clone: Antigen: not known.

The V end lost 0 bases, the J end lost 7 bases, and 9 bases lay between the germline ends. Germline-derived CDR1 and CDR2 are MNHEY and SVGAGI. The CDR3 spans 13 residues. Method: immunoSEQ multiplex PCR; TCRdb's copy keeps in-frame clones and lacks some. The sample lists under 130,000 clones, 85% to 95% seen once, with 0.32% in the top ten. This TCR was sampled from a human donor in good health. The sample taken for sequencing was CD4+ T cells sorted from blood. The chain joins TRBV6-5 to TRBJ1-1; D is unresolved. In DNA, the CDR3 is TGTGCCAGCAGTTACTCCGTTGATGATGAAGCTTTCTTT. Its protein is CASSYSVDDEAFF.